The clone carrying this TCR beta chain was observed a handful of times. Its antigen is undetermined. The sample belongs to a study of a mutant IDH1 vaccine in newly diagnosed glioma. As for the study in general: Visits V12 and V13 fell at weeks 35 and 47, respectively.

Assay: immunoSEQ multiplex PCR; the TCRdb copy retains only in-frame clones and omits some. The profile covers around 52,000 clones, with around 80% appearing a single time and more than 10% taken by the ten largest. The time point is: week 35, safety follow-up. Vaccine doses each comprised 300 ug of mutant IDH1 20-mer peptide, with topical imiquimod. Donors' newly diagnosed IDH1-mutant WHO grade 3 or 4 astrocytomas lacked nuclear ATRX. Sequences were derived from PBMCs, sampled from a glioma patient whose treatment included an IDH1 peptide vaccine. The receptor was isolated from a man aged 35 to 55 with glioma.

The CDR3 region is CASSGRDDTEAFF. The CDR3 nucleotides are TGTGCCAGCAGTGGCCGTGATGACACTGAAGCTTTCTTT. This chain connects TRBV6-4 to TRBJ1-1; no definite D call. The V end was cut by 4 bases, the J end by 3 bases, with 9 bases between. The CDR3 sequence is 13 residues long. Germline assignment: CDR1 MRHNA and CDR2 SNTAGT.